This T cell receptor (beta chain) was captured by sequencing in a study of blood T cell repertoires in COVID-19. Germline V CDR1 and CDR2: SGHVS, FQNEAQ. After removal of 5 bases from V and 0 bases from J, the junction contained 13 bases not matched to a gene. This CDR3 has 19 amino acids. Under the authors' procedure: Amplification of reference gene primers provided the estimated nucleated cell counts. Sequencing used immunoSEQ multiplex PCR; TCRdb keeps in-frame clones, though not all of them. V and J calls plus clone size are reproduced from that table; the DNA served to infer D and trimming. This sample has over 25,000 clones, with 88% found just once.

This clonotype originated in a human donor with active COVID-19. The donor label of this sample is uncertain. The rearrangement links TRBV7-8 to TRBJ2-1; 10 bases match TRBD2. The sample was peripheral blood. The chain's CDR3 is CASSRNRGSGGISYNEQFF. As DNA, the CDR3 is TGTGCCAGCAGCCGAAACCGTGGTAGCGGGGGGATCTCCTACAATGAGCAGTTCTTC.